A selection of T cell receptor beta chains follows, all from one sample in a study of CD8+CD57+ T cells in acquired aplastic anemia. TCRdb reanalysed the reads using MiXCR and keeps one entry per CDR3 protein. Among about 160,000 distinct CDR3 sequences, roughly 48% were seen once, and the ten largest hold about 1.1%. The sequenced material came from sorted CD4+, CD8+, or CD8+CD57+ T cells (not recorded which) from PBMCs. These receptor sequences come from a human donor in good health. The CDR3 runs from the conserved cysteine through the conserved F or W. The order of the fields is J gene, V gene, clone size, CDR3 protein. Clone sizes are given selectively: once, few, many, or a class where the clone is expanded.

TRBJ2-3 | TRBV2 | . | CASSRTSGFTDTQYF
TRBJ2-1 | TRBV20-1 | . | CSVEEVAGWEQFF
TRBJ1-1 | TRBV10-3 | many | CAISESRVNTEAFF
TRBJ2-5 | TRBV6-1 | many | CASRMDNEETQYF
TRBJ2-1 | TRBV10-3 | many | CAISGGGQSSYNEQFF
TRBJ2-3 | TRBV4-3 | many | CASSLDGTGTDTQYF
TRBJ2-1 | TRBV14 | . | CASSQDQLAGGPWNEQFF
TRBJ2-1 | TRBV25-1 | few | CASSAPGLAGGNEQFF
TRBJ2-2 | TRBV15 | few | CATSRDGRELFF
TRBJ2-7 | TRBV11-1 | . | CASSLAGRGQIYEQYF
TRBJ1-5 | TRBV2 | many | CASKGLTLNQPQHF
TRBJ2-3 | TRBV4-2 | few | CASSRFSGGPASTDTQYF
TRBJ1-3 | TRBV3-1 | . | CASSQASSGNTIYF
TRBJ2-3 | TRBV29-1 | many | CSVVVAGGRLDTQYF
TRBJ2-7 | TRBV2 | many | CASSDRGNGEQYF
TRBJ1-6 | TRBV12-3/TRBV12-4 | many | CASSLGPVNSPLHF
TRBJ1-2 | TRBV19 | once | CASSNGQGANGYTF
TRBJ2-5 | TRBV24-1 | many | CATSALRGGAETQYF
TRBJ2-1 | TRBV20-1 | many | CSASGTSGSRNYNEQFF
TRBJ1-1 | TRBV10-3 | . | CAISDGSGTGNTEAFF
TRBJ1-2 | TRBV7-3 | many | CASSDRGGYGYTF
TRBJ1-2 | TRBV7-3 | many | CASSQAGTAGYGYTF
TRBJ1-3 | TRBV7-3 | many | CASSPGAGNTIYF
TRBJ1-1 | TRBV14 | . | CASSRWGTVTEAFF
TRBJ1-4 | TRBV5-1 | many | CASSLRQGVDEKLFF
TRBJ2-1 | TRBV7-6 | many | CASSLALLAKESYNEQFF
TRBJ2-7 | TRBV3-1 | many | CASSRTGPGEQYF
TRBJ1-2 | TRBV7-9 | . | CASSFGQGINYGYTF
TRBJ2-3 | TRBV19 | . | CASSSMKWTGGGSDTQYF
TRBJ2-7 | TRBV21-1 | . | CASSKKPWTSGSYFYEQYF
TRBJ2-7 | TRBV20-1 | many | CSAIPGTGGDEQYF
TRBJ2-1 | TRBV4-2 | few | CASSQVGGTSGNEQFF
TRBJ1-5 | TRBV19 | few | CASSAGQPQHF
TRBJ2-6 | TRBV6-2/TRBV6-3 | . | CASSYAGMRANVLTF
TRBJ2-7 | TRBV11-2 | many | CASSPPGWVGQYF
TRBJ2-7 | TRBV28 | . | CASSPSGRANEQYF
TRBJ2-7 | TRBV10-3 | . | CAIQRNSYEQYF
TRBJ1-1 | TRBV5-1 | . | CASSVNGDRNTEAFF
TRBJ2-7 | TRBV9 | . | CASSEGQVAYEQYF
TRBJ1-5 | TRBV20-1 | many | CSARTMASNQPQHF
TRBJ1-6 | TRBV27 | . | CASSFIREGSPLHF
TRBJ1-1 | TRBV6-5 | many | CASSYMGEAFF
TRBJ1-5 | TRBV5-5 | many | CASSLLGGQPQHF
TRBJ2-7 | TRBV7-6 | . | CASSLGAGKPYEQYF
TRBJ1-1 | TRBV20-1 | many | CSLRDTEAFF
TRBJ1-2 | TRBV20-1 | many | CSAVGDYGYTF
TRBJ2-1 | TRBV9 | . | CASSLSGGTPYNEQFF
TRBJ1-1 | TRBV25-1 | many | CASSRRGERAEAFF
TRBJ1-6 | TRBV15 | few | CATSREQGNSPLHF
TRBJ1-2 | TRBV24-1 | . | CATSDPGQSLYGYTF
TRBJ2-1 | TRBV7-3 | many | CASSLQSGGRTVEQFF
TRBJ1-1 | TRBV3-1 | many | CASSTTGMNTEAFF
TRBJ2-1 | TRBV24-1 | many | CATSDLVPEREGSYNEQFF
TRBJ2-2 | TRBV6-1 | . | CASSQQKRQLKNTGELFF
TRBJ2-1 | TRBV10-3 | . | CAISSTSVGTYNEQFF
TRBJ2-7 | TRBV7-9 | few | CASSLATSYEQYF
TRBJ2-5 | TRBV7-8 | . | CASTRQARETQYF